The 14 T cell receptor beta chains below were found in one sample sequenced in a study of identical twins. TCRdb reprocessed the 5' RACE reads via MiXCR and lists one record per CDR3 protein. This sample carries around 250,000 distinct CDR3 sequences, 6.5% to 9.5% of them seen once, and the ten largest clones take 2.5% to 3.5%. This same sample was also part of a study on yellow fever vaccine responses in identical twins.

The sequencing input was CD8+ T cells sorted from blood. These receptor sequences come from a woman aged 18-35 years in good health.

This chain connects TRBV27 to TRBJ2-1; a weak D match, TRBD2 (5 bases). In germline, CDR1 is MNHEY, CDR2 SMNVEV (reference sequence). This CDR3 comprises 15 residues. The ends were cut back, 0 bases at V and 4 bases at J, with 10 bases in the middle. In DNA, the CDR3 is TGTGCCAGCAGTTTATCGCACCCGGGATACAATGAGCAGTTCTTC. Translating gives CASSLSHPGYNEQFF.

This clonotype has more than one count but fewer than ten. The rearrangement joins TRBV4-1 to TRBJ2-7; D is unresolved. The germline gives CDR1 MGHRA, CDR2 YSYEKL. The CDR3 spans 14 residues. The V and J ends lost 1 base and 5 bases respectively, with 12 bases between them. CDR3 loop: CASSQALRDDEQYF. The CDR3 DNA follows: TGCGCCAGCAGCCAAGCCCTCCGAGATGACGAGCAGTACTTC.

This clonotype was counted between two and nine times. The rearrangement links TRBV5-6 to TRBJ1-6; D possibly corresponds to TRBD1 (5 bases). Per the germline V gene, CDR1 is SGHDT and CDR2 is YYEEEE. The V gene lost 4 bases and the J gene lost 13 bases, with 21 bases spanning the gap. The CDR3 runs 15 residues. This CDR3 is CASSAPDDRRGPLHF. The CDR3 DNA reads as TGTGCCAGCAGCGCCCCGGACGACCGGAGGGGTCCCCTCCACTTT.

This clonotype was detected only a few times. V usage is TRBV10-3 and J usage is TRBJ2-5; 7 bases fit TRBD1. Germline CDR1 ENHRY, CDR2 SYGVKD. V lost 6 bases, J lost 5 bases, and 6 bases stayed unmatched. CDR3 size: 13 residues. Here the CDR3 DNA reads TGTGCCATCAGAACAGGGGATTTGGAGACCCAGTACTTC. Protein sequence: CAIRTGDLETQYF.

This clonotype was observed at least ten times. V gene TRBV29-1 combines with J gene TRBJ2-1; no definite D call. Trimming pared 8 bases from V and 1 base from J, leaving 6 bases between. Germline-derived CDR1 and CDR2 are SQVTM and ANQGSEA. This CDR3 has 11 residues. CDR3 loop: CSSRSYNEQFF. CDR3 coding DNA: TGCAGCTCTCGTTCCTACAATGAGCAGTTCTTC.

The chain couples TRBV24-1 to TRBJ2-7; 9 nucleotides line up with TRBD1. Unmatched junction bases numbered 3, after V lost 1 base and J lost 6 bases. This CDR3 contains 14 residues. From germline, CDR1 is KGHDR and CDR2 SFDVKD. The CDR3 reads CATSDLETGGEQYF. The DNA of the CDR3 is TGTGCCACCAGTGATTTAGAGACAGGGGGCGAGCAGTACTTC.

At least ten counts were recorded for this clonotype. The J gene is TRBJ2-7, the V gene TRBV29-1; TRBD1 is a possible D gene (5 bases). The CDR3 covers 13 residues. Looked up from germline, CDR1 is SQVTM and CDR2 is ANQGSEA. The V end lost 6 bases, the J end lost 2 bases, and 14 bases lay between the germline ends. CDR3 loop: CSVIMGLAYEQYF. The CDR3 DNA reads as TGCAGCGTCATCATGGGGCTAGCCTACGAGCAGTACTTC.

This clonotype was counted at least ten times. This chain joins TRBV7-8 and TRBJ2-1, with 9 bases lining up with TRBD1. Germline trimming cut 6 bases from V and 3 bases from J; bases unmatched to any gene: 15. The CDR3 length is 18 residues. Germline V gives CDR1 SGHVS, CDR2 FQNEAQ. The CDR3: CASRGTRQGQGNYNEQFF. The CDR3 region has the DNA TGTGCCAGCAGAGGGACACGACAGGGACAGGGAAACTACAATGAGCAGTTCTTC.

This chain links TRBV2 with TRBJ1-2; TRBD1 matches at 7 bases. The CDR3 totals 15 residues. In germline, CDR1 is SNHLY, CDR2 FYNNEI. V trimming: 0 bases; J trimming: 6 bases; junction bases outside the gene matches: 7. The CDR3 sequence is CASSEALGQADGYTF. The CDR3 coding sequence is TGTGCCAGCAGTGAAGCGCTCGGACAGGCGGATGGCTACACCTTC.

This clonotype came up many times. The chain has TRBV20-1 and TRBJ2-1; the match to TRBD2 covers 7 bases. CDR3 length equals 18 residues. In germline, CDR1 is DFQATT, CDR2 SNEGSKA (reference sequence). J gave up 5 bases and V 1 base, and 17 bases lay outside the gene matches. The CDR3 here is CSARVYRRDYQRHNEQFF. The CDR3 coding sequence is TGCAGTGCTAGAGTTTACCGCCGGGACTACCAGAGGCACAATGAGCAGTTCTTC.

This clonotype has just a few counts. The chain has TRBV7-6 and TRBJ2-1; 8 bases map to TRBD2. The V gene end was trimmed by 5 bases and the J gene end by 13 bases; junction bases not matched to a gene: 13. Germline CDR1 reads SGHVS; CDR2 reads FNYEAQ. This CDR3 region has 14 residues. DNA for the CDR3: TGTGCCAGCAGCCTAGAAGATACACTAGCGGTCCAGTTCTTC. This gives the protein CASSLEDTLAVQFF.

At least ten counts were recorded for this clonotype. J is TRBJ2-1 and V is TRBV29-1; weak D call: TRBD2 (5 bases). The CDR3 has 14 residues. With 3 bases removed from V and 0 bases from J, the gap between germline ends came to 9 bases. From germline, CDR1 is SQVTM and CDR2 ANQGSEA. CDR3 sequence (DNA): TGCAGCGTTGAGGGAGAACCCTCCTACAATGAGCAGTTCTTC. As protein: CSVEGEPSYNEQFF.

This clonotype occurred a few times. The chain links TRBV13 to TRBJ2-4, with a weak D call TRBD1 (6 bases). The CDR3 has 14 amino acids. V gave up 6 bases and J gave up 1 base, with 10 bases separating them. From germline, CDR1 is PRHDT and CDR2 FYEKMQ (reference sequence). CDR3: CASREQGAKNIQYF. CDR3 DNA sequence: TGTGCCAGCAGGGAACAGGGCGCCAAAAACATTCAGTACTTC.

A few counts support this clonotype. The V call is TRBV7-9, the J call TRBJ2-7, with 10 bases aligning to TRBD2. Germline CDR1 SEHNR, CDR2 FQNEAQ (reference sequence). The CDR3 spans 15 residues. V lost 5 bases and J lost 5; bases outside the gene matches: 9. The CDR3, as DNA: TGTGCCAGCAGCCCTCCGGGACTAGCGACCCACGAGCAGTACTTC. Translating gives CASSPPGLATHEQYF.